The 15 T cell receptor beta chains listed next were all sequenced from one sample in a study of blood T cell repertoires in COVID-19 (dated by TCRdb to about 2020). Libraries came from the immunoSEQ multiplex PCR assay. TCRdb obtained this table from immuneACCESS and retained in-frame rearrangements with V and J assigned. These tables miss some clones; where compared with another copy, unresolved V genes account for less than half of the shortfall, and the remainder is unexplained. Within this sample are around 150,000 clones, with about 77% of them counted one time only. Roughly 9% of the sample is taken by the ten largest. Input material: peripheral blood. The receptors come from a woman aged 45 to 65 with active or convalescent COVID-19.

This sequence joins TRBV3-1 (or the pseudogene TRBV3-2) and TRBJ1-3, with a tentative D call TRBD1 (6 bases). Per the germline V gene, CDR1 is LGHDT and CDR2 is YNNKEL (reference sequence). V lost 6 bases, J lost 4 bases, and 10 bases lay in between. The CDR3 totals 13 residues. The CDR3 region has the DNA TGTGCCAGCAGGGACGACAGGGGAAACACCATATATTTT. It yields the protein CASRDDRGNTIYF.

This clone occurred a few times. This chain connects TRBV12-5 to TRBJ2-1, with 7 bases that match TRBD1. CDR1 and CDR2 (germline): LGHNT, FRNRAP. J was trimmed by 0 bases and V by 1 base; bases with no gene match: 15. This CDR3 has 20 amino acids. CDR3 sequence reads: CASGLGQGRVGKGSYNEQFF. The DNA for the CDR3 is TGTGCTAGTGGTTTGGGACAGGGTAGGGTCGGTAAAGGCTCCTACAATGAGCAGTTCTTC.

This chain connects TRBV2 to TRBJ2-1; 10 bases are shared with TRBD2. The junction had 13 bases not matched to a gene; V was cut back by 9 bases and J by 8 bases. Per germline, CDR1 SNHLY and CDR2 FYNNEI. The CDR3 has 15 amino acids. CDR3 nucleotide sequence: TGTGCCAGTACAACTGTCCTAGCGGGAGCCCATGAGCAGTTCTTC. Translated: CASTTVLAGAHEQFF.

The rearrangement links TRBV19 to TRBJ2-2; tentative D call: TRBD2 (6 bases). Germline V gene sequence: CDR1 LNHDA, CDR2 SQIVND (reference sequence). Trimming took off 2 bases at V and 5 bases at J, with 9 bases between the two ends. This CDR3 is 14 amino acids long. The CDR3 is CASSIFGGTGELFF. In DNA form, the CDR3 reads TGTGCCAGTAGTATATTCGGGGGTACCGGGGAGCTGTTTTTT.

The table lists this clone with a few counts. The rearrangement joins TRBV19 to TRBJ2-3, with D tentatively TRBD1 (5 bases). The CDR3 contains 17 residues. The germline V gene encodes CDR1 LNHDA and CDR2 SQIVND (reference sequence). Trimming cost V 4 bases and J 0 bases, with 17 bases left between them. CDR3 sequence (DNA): TGTGCCAGTAGTACCCTCGCGACAGCGCCTAGCACAGATACGCAGTATTTT. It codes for CASSTLATAPSTDTQYF.

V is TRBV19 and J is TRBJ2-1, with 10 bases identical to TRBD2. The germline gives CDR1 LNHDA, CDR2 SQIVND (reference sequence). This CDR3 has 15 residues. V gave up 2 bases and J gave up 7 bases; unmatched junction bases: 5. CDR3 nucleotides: TGTGCCAGTAGTATACCGGGACTAGCGTTGAATGAGCAGTTCTTC. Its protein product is CASSIPGLALNEQFF.

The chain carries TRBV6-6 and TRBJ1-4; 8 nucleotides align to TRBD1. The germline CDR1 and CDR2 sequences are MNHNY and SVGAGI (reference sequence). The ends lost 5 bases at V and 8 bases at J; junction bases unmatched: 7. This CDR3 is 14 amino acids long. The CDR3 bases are TGTGCCAGCAGTACAGGGGGGGTAAGAGAAAAACTGTTTTTT. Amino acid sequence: CASSTGGVREKLFF.

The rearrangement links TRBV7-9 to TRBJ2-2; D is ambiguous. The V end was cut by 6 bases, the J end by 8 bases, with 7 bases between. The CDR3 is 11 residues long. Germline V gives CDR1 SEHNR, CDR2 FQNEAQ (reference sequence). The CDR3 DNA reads TGTGCCAGCAGGTCCTCGGGGGAGCTGTTTTTT. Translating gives CASRSSGELFF.

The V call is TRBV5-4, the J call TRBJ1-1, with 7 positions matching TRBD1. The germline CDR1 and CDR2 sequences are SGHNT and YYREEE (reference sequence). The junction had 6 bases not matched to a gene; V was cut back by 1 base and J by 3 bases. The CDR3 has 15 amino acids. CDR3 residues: CASSLYRRGDTEAFF. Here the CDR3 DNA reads TGTGCCAGCAGCTTGTATCGCAGGGGGGACACTGAAGCTTTCTTT.

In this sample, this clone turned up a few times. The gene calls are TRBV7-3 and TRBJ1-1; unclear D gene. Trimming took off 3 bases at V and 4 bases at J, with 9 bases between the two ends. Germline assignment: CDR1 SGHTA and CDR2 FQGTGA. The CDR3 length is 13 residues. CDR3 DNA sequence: TGTGCCAGCAGCTTCTCGGGTACCACTGAAGCTTTCTTT. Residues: CASSFSGTTEAFF.

DNA of the CDR3: TGTGCCAGCAGTTTATCACCCGGACAGCCCAATCAGCCCCAGCATTTT. Translating it yields CASSLSPGQPNQPQHF. The gene calls are TRBV27 and TRBJ1-5; D possibly corresponds to TRBD1 (6 bases). CDR1 is MNHEY and CDR2 is SMNVEV in the germline V gene (reference sequence). The CDR3 is made up of 16 amino acids. The V and J ends lost 0 bases and 3 bases respectively, with 12 bases between them.

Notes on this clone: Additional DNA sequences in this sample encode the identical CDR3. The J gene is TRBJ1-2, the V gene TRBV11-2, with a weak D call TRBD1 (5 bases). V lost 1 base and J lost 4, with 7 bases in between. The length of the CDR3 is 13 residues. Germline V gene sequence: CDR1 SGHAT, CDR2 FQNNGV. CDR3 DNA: TGTGCCAGCAGCTTAGGCACAGGCTATGGCTACACCTTC. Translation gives CASSLGTGYGYTF.

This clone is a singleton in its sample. The CDR3 region has the DNA TGTGCCTGGAGATCAGGAAGGTCTAACTATGGCTACACCTTC. It is translated as CAWRSGRSNYGYTF. The rearrangement links TRBV30 to TRBJ1-2; D ambiguous. Germline V CDR1 and CDR2: GTSNPN, SVGIG (reference sequence). Deletions cut 3 bases from V and 0 bases from J, with 11 bases between. This CDR3 contains 14 residues.

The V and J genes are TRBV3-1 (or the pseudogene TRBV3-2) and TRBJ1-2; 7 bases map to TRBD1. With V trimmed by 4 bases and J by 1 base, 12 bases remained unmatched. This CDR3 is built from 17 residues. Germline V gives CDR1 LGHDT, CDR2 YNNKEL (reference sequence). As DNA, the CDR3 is TGTGCCAGCAGCCCAGACAGTGATTACAGGGGTAACTATGGCTACACCTTC. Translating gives CASSPDSDYRGNYGYTF.

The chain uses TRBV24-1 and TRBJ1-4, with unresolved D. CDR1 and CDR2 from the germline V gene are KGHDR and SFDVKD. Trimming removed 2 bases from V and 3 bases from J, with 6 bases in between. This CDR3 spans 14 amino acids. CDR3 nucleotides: TGTGCCACCAGTGATTCCAGCGCTAATGAAAAACTGTTTTTT. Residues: CATSDSSANEKLFF.